Listed here are 7 T cell receptor beta chains from one sample, sequenced in a study of blood T cell repertoires in COVID-19. The assay was immunoSEQ multiplex PCR, and TCRdb's table has in-frame clones only and misses some. The repertoire includes under 60,000 clones, approximately 82% of them detected once, and roughly 4% sits in the top ten. Sequenced sample: peripheral blood. The receptors originated from a man between 60 and 70 years old with acute or convalescent COVID-19.

V usage is TRBV19 and J usage is TRBJ1-2, with unresolved D. Deletions cut 1 base from V and 7 bases from J, with 13 bases between. From germline, CDR1 is LNHDA and CDR2 SQIVND (reference sequence). The CDR3 is made up of 14 amino acids. CDR3 sequence (DNA): TGTGCCAGTAGTATAGGCCAATTCCTCGGTGGCTACACCTTC. As protein: CASSIGQFLGGYTF.

This rearrangement joins TRBV25-1 to TRBJ2-7; TRBD1 matches at 10 bases. Germline CDR1 reads MGHDK; CDR2 reads SYGVNS. Unmatched junction bases numbered 4, after V lost 3 bases and J lost 2 bases. This CDR3 comprises 15 residues. CDR3 in DNA: TGTGCCAGCAGTGATCCCGGGACAGGGGCCTACGAGCAGTACTTC. The encoded protein is CASSDPGTGAYEQYF.

The count of this clone is one. This chain links TRBV5-1 with TRBJ1-6; 7 nucleotides align to TRBD1. The CDR3 has 14 amino acids. The germline CDR1 and CDR2 sequences are SGHRS and YFSETQ. J lost 11 bases, V lost 2 bases, and 7 bases had no gene match. CDR3 residues: CASSFDRAGPPLHF. DNA for the CDR3: TGCGCCAGCAGCTTTGACAGGGCCGGCCCACCCCTCCACTTT.

The rearrangement uses TRBV4-1 and TRBJ2-5; 10 bases line up with TRBD2. Trimming took 9 bases from V and 4 from J; bases not matched to a gene: 5. Germline CDR1 MGHRA, CDR2 YSYEKL. This CDR3 region has 13 residues. CDR3 DNA sequence: TGCGCCAGTTCTAGGACTAGCGGAGAGACCCAGTACTTC. Its protein is CASSRTSGETQYF.

The table lists this clone with a count of one. V gene TRBV10-3 combines with J gene TRBJ1-6; D is uncertain. This CDR3 has 14 residues. V lost 0 bases to trimming and J lost 10 bases, with 10 bases between them. CDR1 and CDR2 from the germline V gene are ENHRY and SYGVKD. The CDR3 loop reads CAISESGDPSPLHF. The CDR3, as DNA: TGTGCCATCAGTGAGTCCGGGGATCCGTCACCCCTCCACTTT.

This chain joins TRBV5-8 and TRBJ1-6, with 8 bases identical to TRBD1. Germline V gene lookup returns CDR1 SGHTS and CDR2 YDEGEE. Losses at the gene ends were 2 bases for V and 4 bases for J; bases not matched to a gene: 5. The CDR3 has 16 residues. The CDR3, as DNA: TGTGCCAGCAGCTTCACGACAGGGGCATATAATTCACCCCTCCACTTT. This sequence encodes CASSFTTGAYNSPLHF.

This rearrangement joins TRBV4-2 to TRBJ1-3, with TRBD1 as a possible D gene (6 bases). CDR3 size: 19 residues. V was shortened by 0 bases and J by 0 bases, with 18 bases between the two germline ends. The germline gives CDR1 LGHNA, CDR2 YNFKEQ. CDR3 coding DNA: TGTGCCAGCAGCCAAGACATCTGGCAGGGGCCCCTCTCTGGAAACACCATATATTTT. Amino acids: CASSQDIWQGPLSGNTIYF.